This T cell receptor beta chain derives from a study of T cells in tumors after PD-1 blockade. The germline V and J ends were trimmed by 5 bases and 4 bases, with 14 bases remaining between them. The CDR3 runs 14 residues. The germline V gene has CDR1 LNHDA and CDR2 SQIVND (reference sequence). TCRdb keeps only in-frame clones here, not all; method: immunoSEQ multiplex PCR. The profile shows 20,000 to 25,000 clones, roughly 80% of them singletons. Sequences were derived from PBMCs, sampled after anti-PD-1 treatment. The chain has TRBV19 and TRBJ1-2; no clear D. The sequence was collected from a human donor with basal cell carcinoma. This chain's CDR3 is CASSSSHGSYGYTF. CDR3 nucleotides: TGTGCCAGTAGTTCCTCTCACGGGAGCTATGGCTACACCTTC.